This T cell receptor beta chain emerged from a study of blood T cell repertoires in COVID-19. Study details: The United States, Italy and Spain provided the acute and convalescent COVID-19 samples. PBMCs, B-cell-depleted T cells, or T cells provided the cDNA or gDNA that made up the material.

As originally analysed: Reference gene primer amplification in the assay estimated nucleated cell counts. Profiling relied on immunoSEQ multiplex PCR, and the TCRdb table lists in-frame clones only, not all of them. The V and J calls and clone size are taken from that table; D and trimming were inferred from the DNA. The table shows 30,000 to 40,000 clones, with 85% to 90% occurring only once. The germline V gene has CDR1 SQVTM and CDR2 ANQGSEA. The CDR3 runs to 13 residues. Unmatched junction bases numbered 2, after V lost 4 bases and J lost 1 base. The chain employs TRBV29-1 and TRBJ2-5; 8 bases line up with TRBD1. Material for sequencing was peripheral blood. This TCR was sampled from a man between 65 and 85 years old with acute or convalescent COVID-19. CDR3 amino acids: CSVGDRGQETQYF. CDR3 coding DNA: TGCAGCGTTGGAGACAGGGGCCAAGAGACCCAGTACTTC.